This T cell receptor beta chain stems from a study of identifying expanded T cells in peripheral blood. The data were produced by immunoSEQ multiplex PCR, yet TCRdb's version contains in-frame clones alone and is incomplete. The data contain around 130,000 clones, about 86% of them singletons. Study findings and constraints: Over around two and four weeks, about 15 and 18 clones changed, versus around 1.3 between replicates.

Notes on this clone: The antigen is not known.

Trimming cost V 3 bases and J 7 bases, with 16 bases left between them. Germline CDR1 reads SGHTA; CDR2 reads FQGNSA. The CDR3 runs to 16 residues. This chain connects TRBV7-2 to TRBJ1-6; D is uncertain. This clonotype was sampled from a person aged 18 to 69 in good health. The sample consisted of blood. The CDR3 loop is CASSLVQGSSNSPLHF. CDR3 bases: TGTGCCAGCAGCTTGGTTCAAGGCAGTTCAAATTCACCCCTCCACTTT.